Listed below are T cell receptor beta chains from one sample, sequenced in a study of T cell changes during pregnancy in multiple sclerosis. Sequencing was performed with immunoSEQ multiplex PCR; in TCRdb, only in-frame clones are kept and a portion is missing. The sample consists of approximately 34,000 clones, about 92% of them appearing once. The sequencing used CD4+ T cells from peripheral blood mononuclear cells, collected in the second trimester of pregnancy. The receptors were gathered from a female donor with multiple sclerosis, enrolled in a pregnancy study. CDR3s include the opening cysteine and the closing phenylalanine or tryptophan. The D gene is left open where the match is weak. Clone size is shown for a subset of rows, as once, few, many or a class of expanded clone.

d_gene,j_gene,abundance,v_gene,CDR3aa,CDR3nt
TRBD2,TRBJ2-5,-,TRBV28,CASSLWGGSGRRETQYF,TGTGCCAGCAGTTTATGGGGAGGTAGCGGGAGGAGAGAGACCCAGTACTTC
-,TRBJ2-7,-,TRBV2,CASSRDFSYEQYF,TGTGCCAGCTCAAGGGACTTCTCCTACGAGCAGTACTTC
-,TRBJ1-2,once,TRBV28,CASSLAGPGGYTF,TGTGCCAGCAGTTTAGCGGGCCCCGGGGGCTACACCTTC
TRBD1,TRBJ2-1,-,TRBV30,CAWSVTGSSNEQFF,TGTGCCTGGAGTGTGACAGGGTCTTCGAATGAGCAGTTCTTC
TRBD1,TRBJ1-4,-,TRBV29-1,CSVQQGAGATNEKLFF,TGCAGCGTTCAACAGGGGGCCGGGGCAACTAATGAAAAACTGTTTTTT
-,TRBJ2-7,-,TRBV30,CAWSPGTATYEQYF,TGTGCCTGGAGCCCCGGGACTGCTACCTACGAGCAGTACTTC
-,TRBJ2-1,-,TRBV5-1,CASSFGAGSYNEQFF,TGCGCCAGCAGCTTCGGAGCGGGCTCCTACAATGAGCAGTTCTTC
TRBD1,TRBJ2-2,-,TRBV28,CASSLRTGDTGELFF,TGTGCCAGCAGTTTAAGGACAGGGGACACCGGGGAGCTGTTTTTT
-,TRBJ2-5,once,TRBV5-4,CASSGPSSETQYF,TGTGCCAGCAGCGGGCCTAGCTCAGAGACCCAGTACTTC
-,TRBJ2-6,-,TRBV5-1,CASSLEGVQGGANVLTF,TGCGCCAGCAGCTTGGAAGGGGTCCAGGGTGGGGCCAACGTCCTGACTTTC
-,TRBJ1-5,-,TRBV19,CASAGGGPLSNQPQHF,TGTGCCAGTGCCGGCGGGGGTCCTCTTAGCAATCAGCCCCAGCATTTT
TRBD1,TRBJ2-2,-,TRBV30,CAWSGPRTGGGDRNTGELFF,TGTGCCTGGAGTGGGCCCAGGACAGGGGGCGGAGATAGGAACACCGGGGAGCTGTTTTTT
TRBD1,TRBJ2-3,-,TRBV5-1,CASSSHTPGQGTDTQYF,TGCGCCAGCAGCTCGCACACACCGGGACAGGGGACAGATACGCAGTATTTT
TRBD2,TRBJ2-3,-,TRBV4-1,CASSPEGSGGSADTQYF,TGCGCCAGCAGCCCAGAAGGGTCGGGAGGCAGCGCAGATACGCAGTATTTT
TRBD1,TRBJ2-1,-,TRBV7-9,CASSSGQGAHNEQFF,TGTGCCAGCAGCTCCGGACAGGGGGCGCATAATGAGCAGTTCTTC
TRBD2,TRBJ2-2,once,TRBV10-2,CASSVPSGANTGELFF,TGCGCCAGCAGTGTGCCTAGCGGGGCGAACACCGGGGAGCTGTTTTTT
TRBD1,TRBJ1-2,-,TRBV7-8,CASSLSLDYRGVGYTF,TGTGCCAGCAGCTTATCACTAGATTACAGGGGAGTCGGCTACACCTTC
TRBD1,TRBJ2-7,-,TRBV15,CATSRDPTGKSVYEQYF,TGTGCCACCAGCAGAGACCCGACAGGGAAAAGTGTCTACGAGCAGTACTTC
TRBD1,TRBJ2-1,-,TRBV5-5,CASSLGTGAINEQFF,TGTGCCAGCAGCTTAGGGACAGGGGCGATCAATGAGCAGTTCTTC
-,TRBJ1-4,-,TRBV5-1,CASSATVTNEKLFF,TGCGCCAGCAGCGCGACAGTTACTAATGAAAAACTGTTTTTT
-,TRBJ1-5,-,TRBV28,CASSIGGRGRNQPQHF,TGTGCCAGCAGTATCGGGGGACGAGGGCGCAATCAGCCCCAGCATTTT
-,TRBJ2-3,-,TRBV6-5,CASAQRRVDTDTQYF,TGTGCCAGCGCTCAGAGGAGGGTGGACACAGATACGCAGTATTTT
-,TRBJ2-2,-,TRBV19,CASTPGGHHTGELFF,TGTGCCAGTACCCCCGGGGGGCACCACACCGGGGAGCTGTTTTTT
TRBD2,TRBJ2-2,-,TRBV9,CASSFGLAGVLGNTGELFF,TGTGCCAGCAGCTTTGGACTAGCGGGAGTCCTGGGGAACACCGGGGAGCTGTTTTTT
-,TRBJ1-4,-,TRBV2,CASTDSLEKLFF,TGTGCCAGCACGGACAGCCTCGAAAAACTGTTTTTT
TRBD2,TRBJ2-5,-,TRBV5-1,CASSAGLAGNIQETQYF,TGCGCCAGCAGCGCGGGACTAGCGGGAAACATTCAAGAGACCCAGTACTTC
-,TRBJ1-1,-,TRBV30,CAWRDFRVVNTEAFF,TGTGCCTGGAGAGACTTCAGGGTCGTGAACACTGAAGCTTTCTTT
TRBD1,TRBJ1-2,-,TRBV19,CASSPTGTIVGYTF,TGTGCCAGTAGTCCGACAGGGACGATAGTTGGCTACACCTTC
TRBD2,TRBJ2-1,-,TRBV4-1,CASSQVLSGRNNEQFF,TGCGCCAGCAGCCAAGTTCTTAGCGGGAGAAATAATGAGCAGTTCTTC
TRBD2,TRBJ2-3,-,TRBV27,CASSGLARHTDTQYF,TGTGCCAGCAGCGGACTAGCGAGACACACAGATACGCAGTATTTT
TRBD2,TRBJ2-1,-,TRBV10-2,CASRGGRAGNEQFF,TGCGCCAGCAGGGGCGGGAGGGCCGGCAATGAGCAGTTCTTC
TRBD1,TRBJ1-2,-,TRBV7-9,CASSPHGQGPYTF,TGTGCCAGCAGCCCCCACGGACAGGGTCCCTACACCTTC
-,TRBJ1-2,-,TRBV28,CASSLGAGSNYGYTF,TGTGCCAGCAGTTTAGGGGCAGGGTCTAACTATGGCTACACCTTC
-,TRBJ1-2,once,TRBV7-8,CASSLEPRRPYGYTF,TGTGCCAGCAGCTTAGAGCCAAGGAGGCCTTATGGCTACACCTTC
TRBD2,TRBJ2-2,-,TRBV5-4,CASSPSGTRNTGELFF,TGTGCCAGCAGCCCCTCCGGGACTAGGAACACCGGGGAGCTGTTTTTT
-,TRBJ2-1,-,TRBV29-1,CSVGQLEQFF,TGCAGCGTTGGACAGTTAGAGCAGTTCTTC
TRBD1,TRBJ2-1,-,TRBV28,CASSLYYRTGGVYNEQFF,TGTGCCAGCAGTTTATACTACCGGACAGGGGGAGTTTACAATGAGCAGTTCTTC
TRBD2,TRBJ2-7,-,TRBV19,CASRPGTSGAYEQYF,TGTGCCAGCCGCCCCGGGACTAGCGGCGCCTACGAGCAGTACTTC
TRBD2,TRBJ2-1,once,TRBV14,CASSQGGSGSQNEQFF,TGTGCCAGCAGCCAAGGCGGTAGCGGGAGCCAAAATGAGCAGTTCTTC
TRBD1,TRBJ2-5,-,TRBV2,CASSVRQGVETQYF,TGTGCCAGCAGTGTAAGACAGGGGGTAGAGACCCAGTACTTC
-,TRBJ2-1,-,TRBV28,CASSLRSEQFF,TGTGCCAGCAGTTTGAGGTCGGAGCAGTTCTTC
-,TRBJ1-3,-,TRBV27,CASSPPGPWGNTIYF,TGTGCCAGCAGTCCCCCAGGTCCCTGGGGAAACACCATATATTTT